This T cell receptor (beta chain) comes out of a study of blood T cell repertoires in COVID-19. Authors' data handling: The authors estimated nucleated cell counts from reference gene primer amplification. Profiled with immunoSEQ multiplex PCR; TCRdb holds only in-frame clones, not every one. V, J and clone size reflect that table, while D and trimming were determined from the DNA. The sample records over 200,000 clones, 80% to 95% being singletons. The origin of this receptor is a person aged 18-30 years with COVID-19, enrolled during active disease. The material sequenced was peripheral blood.

In nucleotides, the CDR3 is TGTGCCAGCAGACGGACAGGGAGGAACACCATATATTTT. It specifies CASRRTGRNTIYF. The chain employs TRBV28 and TRBJ1-3, with 8 positions matching TRBD1. Germline assignment: CDR1 MDHEN and CDR2 SYDVKM. The CDR3 extends over 13 amino acids. V was clipped by 6 bases and J by 7 bases; unmatched bases: 5. Supplemented by reference TRBV28 and TRBJ1-3, the full variable domain reads DVKVTQSSRYLVKRTGEKVFLECVQDMDHENMFWYRQDPGLGLRLIYFSYDVKMKEKGDIPEGYSVSREKKERFSLILESASTNQTSMYLCASRRTGRNTIYFGEGSWLTVV.